The rows below give T cell receptor beta chains drawn from one sample of a study of cytomegalovirus exposure and HLA in healthy donors. The method was immunoSEQ multiplex PCR; TCRdb's version includes in-frame clones alone and lacks a portion of them. The sample table sets out around 140,000 clones. The sample comprised PBMCs. These receptors all stem from a woman aged 35 to 49 in good health and CMV-seronegative. Each CDR3 is given with its conserved first and last residue. The order of the fields is CDR3 protein, D gene, J gene, V gene. A D gene is named only where the DNA matches it firmly.

CGALAGNTGEQYF | TRBD2 | TRBJ2-7 | TRBV28
CASSPQGILNTEAFF | NA | TRBJ1-1 | TRBV19
CASSFSQGAHYGYTF | TRBD1 | TRBJ1-2 | TRBV28
CAISESILRDRGYEQYF | TRBD1 | TRBJ2-7 | TRBV10-3
CASSLSAGNEKLFF | NA | TRBJ1-4 | TRBV7-2
CASSAQESRQFF | NA | TRBJ2-1 | TRBV7-2
CASSLHTGNYGYTF | NA | TRBJ1-2 | TRBV14
CASSPQGGDTDTQYF | TRBD1 | TRBJ2-3 | TRBV7-2
CASSLVTGSVHFYGYTF | NA | TRBJ1-2 | TRBV5-8
CASSQDGQGDGYTF | NA | TRBJ1-2 | TRBV5-1
CASRGGGHGYTF | NA | TRBJ1-2 | TRBV28
CATSRTRTVTGELFF | NA | TRBJ2-2 | TRBV15
CASSQEGISGGADIADTQYF | TRBD2 | TRBJ2-3 | TRBV4-3
CASSYGERGGPDTQYF | TRBD2 | TRBJ2-3 | TRBV6-5
CASSLTARNGYTF | NA | TRBJ1-2 | TRBV27
CASTPGSPDTQYF | NA | TRBJ2-3 | TRBV6-5
CASSLGGGAGNTIYF | TRBD1 | TRBJ1-3 | TRBV7-9
CASSLGLAGGTDEQYF | TRBD2 | TRBJ2-7 | TRBV5-4
CASSYGVTGGYEQYF | TRBD1 | TRBJ2-7 | TRBV6-6
CAISEPDRGTDTQYF | TRBD1 | TRBJ2-3 | TRBV10-3
CASSLAFGTGELFF | NA | TRBJ2-2 | TRBV7-9
CASSSLGYNSPLHF | NA | TRBJ1-6 | TRBV28
CASHRGSGNQPQHF | TRBD1 | TRBJ1-5 | TRBV28
CASSSGLTLEQYF | TRBD2 | TRBJ2-7 | TRBV7-2
CASSSKPGQGSTDTQYF | TRBD1 | TRBJ2-3 | TRBV19
CATTVRGKNQPQHF | TRBD1 | TRBJ1-5 | TRBV15
CASSLRPGGSDEQFF | NA | TRBJ2-1 | TRBV28
CASRWADNYGYTF | NA | TRBJ1-2 | TRBV27
CASSLRDRGAGELFF | TRBD1 | TRBJ2-2 | TRBV11-2
CASSQAPGEMNNSPLHF | NA | TRBJ1-6 | TRBV4-1
CASSADRDYGYTF | TRBD1 | TRBJ1-2 | TRBV28
CASSRDRGNQPQHF | TRBD1 | TRBJ1-5 | TRBV6-6
CASSTSRGYGNTIYF | NA | TRBJ1-3 | TRBV19
CASSLAGGNQPQHF | NA | TRBJ1-5 | TRBV7-2
CASKLGTTNTGELFF | NA | TRBJ2-2 | TRBV7-3
CASSQGTGNSPLHF | TRBD1 | TRBJ1-6 | TRBV4-3
CASTGLRGTDTQYF | TRBD1 | TRBJ2-3 | TRBV19
CASSEGQGGEKLFF | TRBD1 | TRBJ1-4 | TRBV5-1
CASSPTGGTDTQYF | TRBD1 | TRBJ2-3 | TRBV6-4
CASSPQRGSDTGELFF | TRBD2 | TRBJ2-2 | TRBV9
CASSAKQGANYGYTF | TRBD1 | TRBJ1-2 | TRBV27
CASSLSHGQGYTEAFF | TRBD1 | TRBJ1-1 | TRBV19
CASSIDSGSYNEQFF | NA | TRBJ2-1 | TRBV19
CASSVGLAGGTDTQYF | TRBD2 | TRBJ2-3 | TRBV11-2
CASSGRDYEQYF | NA | TRBJ2-7 | TRBV19
CASSSPETQYF | NA | TRBJ2-5 | TRBV28
CSALYNYGYTF | NA | TRBJ1-2 | TRBV20-1
CASSEAVTANYGYTF | NA | TRBJ1-2 | TRBV6-1
CASSFGRRPHLETQYF | NA | TRBJ2-5 | TRBV7-6
CASSLVGTGGGTSNQPQHF | TRBD1 | TRBJ1-5 | TRBV7-8
CASKGDSRTGELFF | TRBD1 | TRBJ2-2 | TRBV2
CASSPRTSGVRELFF | TRBD2 | TRBJ2-2 | TRBV19
CASSVTGAQETQYF | TRBD1 | TRBJ2-5 | TRBV5-4
CASSKGTGEKGYTF | NA | TRBJ1-2 | TRBV21-1
CASSSTGTYGYTF | NA | TRBJ1-2 | TRBV6-5
CASSVWEGRSDTQYF | TRBD2 | TRBJ2-3 | TRBV9
CASSRTSGGSYNEQFF | TRBD2 | TRBJ2-1 | TRBV19
CASSQLQSSGANVLTF | NA | TRBJ2-6 | TRBV14
CASSLPTGIGGELFF | NA | TRBJ2-2 | TRBV7-9
CASGHPLGTGDEKLFF | TRBD1 | TRBJ1-4 | TRBV7-9